Listed here are 30 T cell receptor beta chains from one sample, sequenced in a study of a mutant IDH1 vaccine in newly diagnosed glioma. Time point given: week 5, during vaccination. Every vaccination contained 300 ug of the mutant IDH1 20-mer peptide and was paired with topical imiquimod. TCRdb's table, derived via immunoSEQ multiplex PCR, lists solely in-frame clones and lacks some. The sample yields just under 80,000 clones, around 90% seen once. No antigen is known for these receptors. The sample here was PBMCs, taken from a glioma patient whose treatment included an IDH1 peptide vaccine. These receptors were collected from a woman aged 45-65 years with glioma.

V is TRBV30 and J is TRBJ2-2; D gene unclear. Germline V CDR1 and CDR2: GTSNPN, SVGIG (reference sequence). V was pared by 3 bases and J by 7 bases, with 21 bases between. CDR3 length equals 16 residues. The CDR3 bases are TGTGCCTGGAGAGGTGGTGGGTCTTTTGGGGTCGGGGAGCTGTTTTTT. It is translated as CAWRGGGSFGVGELFF. The full variable domain, in which reference TRBV30 and TRBJ2-2 provide the parts outside the CDR3, is SQTIHQWPATLVQPVGSPLSLECTVEGTSNPNLYWYRQAAGRGLQLLFYSVGIGQISSEVPQNLSASRPQDRQFILSSKKLLLSDSGFYLCAWRGGGSFGVGELFFGEGSRLTVL.

The rearrangement joins TRBV7-9 to TRBJ1-5; D unclear. This CDR3 is built from 15 residues. The V and J ends lost 1 base and 4 bases respectively, with 11 bases between them. Per germline, CDR1 SEHNR and CDR2 FQNEAQ (reference sequence). CDR3 protein: CASSLGPSLNQPQHF. The DNA for the CDR3 is TGTGCCAGCAGCTTAGGACCGAGTCTGAATCAGCCCCAGCATTTT.

The rearrangement uses TRBV10-3 and TRBJ1-5, with D possibly matching TRBD1 (6 bases). Germline-derived CDR1 and CDR2 are ENHRY and SYGVKD. Trimming took off 4 bases at V and 1 base at J, with 8 bases between the two ends. The CDR3 extends over 14 amino acids. In DNA form, the CDR3 reads TGTGCCATCAGTGCGGGGGCGAGCAATCAGCCCCAGCATTTT. Amino acid sequence: CAISAGASNQPQHF.

This sequence joins TRBV7-3 and TRBJ2-1; 10 nucleotides match TRBD2. Germline lookup yields CDR1 SGHTA and CDR2 FQGTGA. Germline trimming cut 5 bases from V and 4 bases from J; bases unmatched to any gene: 5. The CDR3 covers 15 residues. CDR3 DNA sequence: TGTGCCAGCAGCCCCGGACTAGCGGCATACAATGAGCAGTTCTTC. Translated: CASSPGLAAYNEQFF. Combining the CDR3 with reference TRBV7-3 and TRBJ2-1 gives the whole variable domain GAGVSQTPSNKVTEKGKYVELRCDPISGHTALYWYRQSLGQGPEFLIYFQGTGAADDSGLPNDRFFAVRPEGSVSTLKIQRTERGDSAVYLCASSPGLAAYNEQFFGPGTRLTVL.

The J gene is TRBJ2-6, the V gene TRBV28, with D hard to call. The CDR3 runs 16 residues. CDR1 is MDHEN and CDR2 is SYDVKM in the germline V gene. The ends were cut back, 2 bases at V and 0 bases at J, with 8 bases in the middle. The CDR3 is CASSLAQVSGANVLTF. The CDR3 DNA reads TGTGCCAGCAGTTTAGCTCAGGTCTCTGGGGCCAACGTCCTGACTTTC.

J is TRBJ1-1 and V is TRBV6-6, with 9 bases lining up with TRBD1. Germline V gene sequence: CDR1 MNHNY, CDR2 SVGAGI (reference sequence). V shed 6 bases, J shed 5 bases, and the junction held 7 bases outside the gene matches. The CDR3 is made up of 14 amino acids. This chain's CDR3 is CASSLTGGGTEAFF. As DNA, the CDR3 is TGTGCCAGCAGCCTGACAGGGGGTGGAACTGAAGCTTTCTTT.

The V call is TRBV28, the J call TRBJ2-3, with D possibly being TRBD2 (6 bases). Germline CDR1 MDHEN, CDR2 SYDVKM. The CDR3 covers 16 residues. Trimming shortened V by 5 bases and J by 2 bases, and 17 bases separated the two germline ends. The CDR3 loop reads CASSPFDLADTDTQYF. The CDR3 region has the DNA TGTGCCAGCAGTCCATTCGACTTAGCGGACACAGATACGCAGTATTTT.

This clone is a singleton in its sample. The chain joins TRBV4-1 to TRBJ2-1, with D uncertain. Germline CDR1 reads MGHRA; CDR2 reads YSYEKL. V was clipped by 3 bases and J by 0 bases, with 9 bases between them. CDR3 size: 15 residues. The CDR3 sequence is CASSQGMSSYNEQFF. The CDR3 nucleotides are TGCGCCAGCAGCCAGGGGATGAGCTCCTACAATGAGCAGTTCTTC.

The chain carries TRBV19 and TRBJ2-7; 9 positions match TRBD2. The CDR3 loop spans 15 amino acids. The V gene end was trimmed by 0 bases and the J gene end by 6 bases; junction bases not matched to a gene: 6. Germline CDR1 LNHDA, CDR2 SQIVND (reference sequence). CDR3 loop: CASSIEAGGPGEQYF. In DNA, the CDR3 is TGTGCCAGTAGTATAGAAGCGGGAGGACCAGGCGAGCAGTACTTC.

V is TRBV11-2 and J is TRBJ2-1; 7 bases agree with TRBD2. Germline V gives CDR1 SGHAT, CDR2 FQNNGV. This CDR3 region has 13 residues. V lost 7 bases and J lost 4; bases outside the gene matches: 4. The DNA for the CDR3 is TGTGCCAGCACCTACGGGGGGTACAATGAGCAGTTCTTC. Amino acids: CASTYGGYNEQFF.

The chain recombines TRBV28 with TRBJ1-5; TRBD1 is a possible D gene (5 bases). The V gene lost 6 bases and the J gene lost 4 bases, with 19 bases spanning the gap. The CDR3 length is 16 residues. CDR1 and CDR2 from the germline V gene are MDHEN and SYDVKM. The CDR3 is CASSPGPHYSNQPQHF. The CDR3 DNA sequence: TGTGCCAGCAGCCCGGGGCCCCACTACTCGAATCAGCCCCAGCATTTT. The full variable domain, completed using reference TRBV28 and TRBJ1-5, is DVKVTQSSRYLVKRTGEKVFLECVQDMDHENMFWYRQDPGLGLRLIYFSYDVKMKEKGDIPEGYSVSREKKERFSLILESASTNQTSMYLCASSPGPHYSNQPQHFGDGTRLSIL.

In DNA form, the CDR3 reads TGTGCCAGCTCCCCTCCCCAGCATTTT. This gives the protein CASSPPQHF. The genes are TRBV6-5 and TRBJ1-5; D gene unclear. The CDR3 length is 9 residues. Germline V gene data show CDR1 as MNHEY and CDR2 as SVGAGI. Trimming shortened V by 8 bases and J by 10 bases, and 6 bases separated the two germline ends.

The genes are TRBV6-6 and TRBJ2-7, with a possible D match to TRBD1 (5 bases). Germline loops: CDR1 MNHNY, CDR2 SVGAGI (reference sequence). Trimming stripped 8 bases from V and 3 bases from J, with 20 bases between. The CDR3 extends over 15 amino acids. Here the CDR3 DNA reads TGTGCCAGCGGCGGATTGGGCAGGGAAAACTACGAGCAGTACTTC. Translated: CASGGLGRENYEQYF.

The chain is built from TRBV5-6 and TRBJ1-2; D is undetermined. Per the germline V gene, CDR1 is SGHDT and CDR2 is YYEEEE. The CDR3 runs to 16 residues. V was trimmed by 2 bases and J by 9 bases, leaving 23 bases between them. The CDR3 spells CASSLRWRVAAISYTF. The CDR3 region has the DNA TGTGCCAGCAGCTTACGTTGGAGGGTCGCCGCTATTAGCTACACCTTC.

The rearrangement joins TRBV7-9 to TRBJ2-3; a weak D match, TRBD2 (5 bases). Trimming shortened V by 6 bases and J by 0 bases, and 7 bases separated the two germline ends. CDR3 size: 13 residues. Germline V gene sequence: CDR1 SEHNR, CDR2 FQNEAQ (reference sequence). The CDR3 coding sequence is TGTGCCAGCAGAACGGGGAGCACAGATACGCAGTATTTT. This codes for CASRTGSTDTQYF.

V usage is TRBV13 and J usage is TRBJ2-7; TRBD1 might be the D (6 bases). Trimming cost V 2 bases and J 2 bases, with 7 bases left between them. CDR1 is PRHDT, CDR2 FYEKMQ, per germline (reference sequence). The CDR3 length is 13 residues. CDR3 amino acids: CASSLQGTYEQYF. CDR3 DNA sequence: TGTGCCAGCAGCTTACAGGGGACCTACGAGCAGTACTTC.

This chain joins TRBV5-1 and TRBJ2-2, with 8 positions matching TRBD1. CDR1 and CDR2 from the germline V gene are SGHRS and YFSETQ. This CDR3 contains 14 residues. With V trimmed by 7 bases and J by 3 bases, 5 bases remained unmatched. The CDR3 nucleotides are TGCGCCAGCCACGACAGGGGCGACACCGGGGAGCTGTTTTTT. Translating gives CASHDRGDTGELFF.

The chain has TRBV7-6 and TRBJ2-1; 11 bases are shared with TRBD2. V lost 0 bases and J lost 7; bases outside the gene matches: 14. The CDR3 contains 19 residues. CDR1 is SGHVS and CDR2 is FNYEAQ in the germline V gene. CDR3 sequence: CASSLAPLLAGVLSNEQFF. The DNA of the CDR3 is TGTGCCAGCAGCTTAGCTCCCTTACTAGCGGGAGTGTTGAGTAATGAGCAGTTCTTC. The full variable domain, rest sourced from reference TRBV7-6 and TRBJ2-1, is GAGVSQSPRYKVTKRGQDVALRCDPISGHVSLYWYRQALGQGPEFLTYFNYEAQQDKSGLPNDRFSAERPEGSISTLTIQRTEQRDSAMYRCASSLAPLLAGVLSNEQFFGPGTRLTVL.

The rearrangement links TRBV11-2 to TRBJ2-2, with 9 bases that match TRBD1. Germline loops: CDR1 SGHAT, CDR2 FQNNGV. The CDR3 is made up of 18 amino acids. Trimming at V came to 4 bases and at J to 6 bases, leaving 15 bases not matched to a gene. The CDR3 region is CASSSGTGRWGYSGELFF. The CDR3 DNA reads as TGTGCCAGCAGCTCAGGGACAGGGAGGTGGGGGTACTCCGGGGAGCTGTTTTTT.

V and J are TRBV9 and TRBJ2-1; 11 bases are a match to TRBD2. Germline CDR1 is SGDLS and CDR2 is YYNGEE. V was clipped by 10 bases and J by 6 bases; unmatched bases: 9. CDR3 length equals 14 residues. In nucleotides, the CDR3 is TGTGCCTGCTCCGGGACTAGCGGAGCCAATGAGCAGTTCTTC. This translates into CACSGTSGANEQFF.

As DNA, the CDR3 is TGTGCCAGCAGCGTTGGACTAGCGGGATTCCACAATGAGCAGTTCTTC. Translating it yields CASSVGLAGFHNEQFF. This chain joins TRBV9 and TRBJ2-1; 12 nucleotides align to TRBD2. V lost 2 bases, J lost 5 bases, and 5 bases stayed unmatched. The CDR3 is 16 amino acids. Looked up from germline, CDR1 is SGDLS and CDR2 is YYNGEE.

The genes are TRBV28 and TRBJ2-1, with TRBD1 matching over 10 bases. V lost 5 bases and J lost 5; bases outside the gene matches: 9. Per germline, CDR1 MDHEN and CDR2 SYDVKM. CDR3 length: 16 residues. Here the CDR3 reads CASSPWDRGNDNEQFF. CDR3 bases: TGTGCCAGCAGTCCATGGGACAGGGGTAACGACAATGAGCAGTTCTTC. Full variable domain (missing parts from reference TRBV28 and TRBJ2-1): DVKVTQSSRYLVKRTGEKVFLECVQDMDHENMFWYRQDPGLGLRLIYFSYDVKMKEKGDIPEGYSVSREKKERFSLILESASTNQTSMYLCASSPWDRGNDNEQFFGPGTRLTVL.

The CDR3 loop reads CASSFWDLGQAFF. The CDR3 bases are TGTGCCAGCAGTTTCTGGGACCTCGGGCAAGCTTTCTTT. The genes are TRBV28 and TRBJ1-1, with D maybe TRBD1 (5 bases). From germline, CDR1 is MDHEN and CDR2 SYDVKM. This CDR3 is 13 amino acids long. Trimming took off 3 bases at V and 9 bases at J, with 14 bases between the two ends. The whole variable domain, filled in from reference TRBV28 and TRBJ1-1, reads DVKVTQSSRYLVKRTGEKVFLECVQDMDHENMFWYRQDPGLGLRLIYFSYDVKMKEKGDIPEGYSVSREKKERFSLILESASTNQTSMYLCASSFWDLGQAFFGQGTRLTVV.

The chain combines TRBV5-1 with TRBJ2-5, with TRBD1 matching 10 bases. CDR1 is SGHRS, CDR2 YFSETQ, per germline. V lost 4 bases to trimming and J lost 5 bases; unmatched junction nucleotides: 8. This CDR3 contains 15 residues. Written as DNA, the CDR3 is TGCGCCAGCAGCCTACAGGGACAGGGGATTGAGACCCAGTACTTC. Amino acids: CASSLQGQGIETQYF.

Only a few counts were recorded for this clone. The chain uses TRBV7-6 and TRBJ2-1; 14 nucleotides agree with TRBD2. CDR1 is SGHVS, CDR2 FNYEAQ, per germline. There are 18 residues in the CDR3. V shed 4 bases and J 4 bases; nucleotides not matched to a gene: 9. CDR3 DNA sequence: TGTGCCAGCAGCTCGGGGACTAGCGGGAGAGTTGGGTACAATGAGCAGTTCTTC. Amino acids: CASSSGTSGRVGYNEQFF.

The chain joins TRBV6-1 to TRBJ1-5; D possibly corresponds to TRBD1 (5 bases). Trimming cost V 4 bases and J 11 bases, with 12 bases left between them. Germline CDR1 is MNHNS and CDR2 is SASEGT. The CDR3 consists of 12 residues. This CDR3 reads CASSAGLRAQHF. CDR3 bases: TGTGCCAGCAGTGCAGGGCTCAGGGCCCAGCATTTT.

The chain employs TRBV5-1 and TRBJ2-7; no firm D call. This CDR3 contains 13 residues. V lost 0 bases to trimming and J lost 2 bases, with 6 bases between them. From germline, CDR1 is SGHRS and CDR2 YFSETQ. CDR3 DNA: TGCGCCAGCAGCTTGGACCAGACCTACGAGCAGTACTTC. Its protein is CASSLDQTYEQYF.

V is TRBV30 and J is TRBJ2-1, with TRBD1 identical over 7 bases. The germline CDR1 and CDR2 sequences are GTSNPN and SVGIG (reference sequence). The ends lost 5 bases at V and 0 bases at J; junction bases unmatched: 4. The CDR3 sequence is 14 residues long. Here the CDR3 DNA reads TGTGCCTGGGCCAGGGACAGCTCCTACAATGAGCAGTTCTTC. Translation gives CAWARDSSYNEQFF.

The chain carries TRBV11-2 and TRBJ2-1; D unclear. Germline-derived CDR1 and CDR2 are SGHAT and FQNNGV. The V gene lost 5 bases and the J gene lost 0 bases, with 14 bases spanning the gap. CDR3 size: 16 residues. The CDR3 bases are TGTGCCAGCAGCCCCCGACATATCAGCTCCTACAATGAGCAGTTCTTC. It encodes CASSPRHISSYNEQFF.

The sample holds one count of this clone. This chain links TRBV10-3 with TRBJ2-5, with D possibly matching TRBD2 (6 bases). CDR1 and CDR2 from the germline V gene are ENHRY and SYGVKD. V lost 0 bases, J lost 3 bases, and 14 bases lay in between. This CDR3 region has 16 residues. In DNA form, the CDR3 reads TGTGCCATCAGTGAGTCGAATCTGGGACTTGAAGAGACCCAGTACTTC. It specifies CAISESNLGLEETQYF.